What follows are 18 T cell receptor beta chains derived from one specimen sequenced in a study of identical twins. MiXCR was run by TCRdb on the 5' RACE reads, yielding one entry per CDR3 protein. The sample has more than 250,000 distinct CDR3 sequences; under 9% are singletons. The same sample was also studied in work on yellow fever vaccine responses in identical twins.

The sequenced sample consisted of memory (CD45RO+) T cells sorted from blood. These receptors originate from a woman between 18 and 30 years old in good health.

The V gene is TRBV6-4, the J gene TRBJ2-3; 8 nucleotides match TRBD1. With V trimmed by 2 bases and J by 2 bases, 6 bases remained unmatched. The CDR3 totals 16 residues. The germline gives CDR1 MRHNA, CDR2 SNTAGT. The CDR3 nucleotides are TGTGCCAGCAGTGACACACCGGGACAGGCCACAGATACGCAGTATTTT. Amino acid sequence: CASSDTPGQATDTQYF.

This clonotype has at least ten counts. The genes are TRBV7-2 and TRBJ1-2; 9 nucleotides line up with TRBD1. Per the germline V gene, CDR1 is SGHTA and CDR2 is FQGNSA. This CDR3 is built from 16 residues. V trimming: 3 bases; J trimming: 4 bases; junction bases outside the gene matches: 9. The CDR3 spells CASSLVDRGFGYGYTF. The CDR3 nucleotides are TGTGCCAGCAGCTTGGTGGACAGGGGATTTGGCTATGGCTACACCTTC.

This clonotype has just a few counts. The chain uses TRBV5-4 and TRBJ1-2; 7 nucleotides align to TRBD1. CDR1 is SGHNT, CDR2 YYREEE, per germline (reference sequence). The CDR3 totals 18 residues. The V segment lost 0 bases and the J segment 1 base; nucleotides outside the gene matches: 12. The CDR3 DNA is TGTGCCAGCAGCTTGGACCCCGCGACAGGGAACCTTAACTATGGCTACACCTTC. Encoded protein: CASSLDPATGNLNYGYTF.

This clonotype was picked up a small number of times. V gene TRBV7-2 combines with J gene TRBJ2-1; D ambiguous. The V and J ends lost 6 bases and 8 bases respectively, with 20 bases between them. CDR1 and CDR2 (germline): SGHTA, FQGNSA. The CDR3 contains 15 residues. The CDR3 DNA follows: TGTGCCAGCAGTCCTTGGACCCTTATAGGTGATGAGCAGTTCTTC. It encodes CASSPWTLIGDEQFF.

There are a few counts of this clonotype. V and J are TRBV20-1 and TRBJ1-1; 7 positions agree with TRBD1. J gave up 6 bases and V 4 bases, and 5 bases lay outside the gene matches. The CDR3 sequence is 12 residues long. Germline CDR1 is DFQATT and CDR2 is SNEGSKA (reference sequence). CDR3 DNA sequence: TGCAGTGCTAAAAAACAGGGGCCTGAAGCTTTCTTT. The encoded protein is CSAKKQGPEAFF.

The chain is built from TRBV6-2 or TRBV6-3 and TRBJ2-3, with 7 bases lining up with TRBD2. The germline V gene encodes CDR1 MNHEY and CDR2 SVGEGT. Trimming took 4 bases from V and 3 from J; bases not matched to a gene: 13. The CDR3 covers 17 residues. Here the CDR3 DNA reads TGTGCCAGCAGTTCTCCCCTCGGTGGGGGGGATACAGATACGCAGTATTTT. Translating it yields CASSSPLGGGDTDTQYF.

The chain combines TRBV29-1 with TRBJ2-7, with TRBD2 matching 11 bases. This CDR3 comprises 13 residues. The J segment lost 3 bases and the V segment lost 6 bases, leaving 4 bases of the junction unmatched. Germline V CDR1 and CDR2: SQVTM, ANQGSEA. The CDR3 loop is CSVSGTSGYEQYF. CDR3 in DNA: TGCAGCGTCTCCGGGACTAGCGGCTACGAGCAGTACTTC.

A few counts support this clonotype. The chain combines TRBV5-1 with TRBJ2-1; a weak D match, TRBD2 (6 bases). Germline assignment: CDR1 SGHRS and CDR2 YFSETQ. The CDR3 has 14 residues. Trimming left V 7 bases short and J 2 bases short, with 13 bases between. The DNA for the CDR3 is TGCGCCAGCGGCCTGGGGGGAACCTACAATGAGCAGTTCTTC. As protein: CASGLGGTYNEQFF. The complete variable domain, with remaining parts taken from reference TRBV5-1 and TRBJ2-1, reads KAGVTQTPRYLIKTRGQQVTLSCSPISGHRSVSWYQQTPGQGLQFLFEYFSETQRNKGNFPGRFSGRQFSNSRSEMNVSTLELGDSALYLCASGLGGTYNEQFFGPGTRLTVL.

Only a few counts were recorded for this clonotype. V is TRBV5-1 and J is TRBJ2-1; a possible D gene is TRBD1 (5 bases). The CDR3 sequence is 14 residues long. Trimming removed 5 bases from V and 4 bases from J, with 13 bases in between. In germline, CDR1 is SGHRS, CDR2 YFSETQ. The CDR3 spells CASRPGQTYNEQFF. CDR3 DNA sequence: TGCGCCAGCAGACCAGGGCAAACTTACAATGAGCAGTTCTTC.

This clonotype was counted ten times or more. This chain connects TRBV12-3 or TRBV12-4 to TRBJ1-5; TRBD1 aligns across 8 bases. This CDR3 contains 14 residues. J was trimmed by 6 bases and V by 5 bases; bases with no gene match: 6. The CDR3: CASSTHRGGQPQHF. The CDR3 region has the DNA TGTGCCAGCAGTACCCACAGGGGGGGTCAGCCCCAGCATTTT.

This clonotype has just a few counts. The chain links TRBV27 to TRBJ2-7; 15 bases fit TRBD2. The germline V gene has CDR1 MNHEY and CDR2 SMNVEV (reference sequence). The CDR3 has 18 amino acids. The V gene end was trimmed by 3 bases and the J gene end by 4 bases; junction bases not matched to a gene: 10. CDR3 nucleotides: TGTGCCAGCAGTTTCCTTGGACTAGCGGGAGGGGATCAGTACGAGCAGTACTTC. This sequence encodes CASSFLGLAGGDQYEQYF.

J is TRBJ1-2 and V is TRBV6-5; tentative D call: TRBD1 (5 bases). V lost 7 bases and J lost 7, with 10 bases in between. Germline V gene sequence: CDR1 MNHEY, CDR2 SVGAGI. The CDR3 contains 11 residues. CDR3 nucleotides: TGTGCCAGCACCCAGGGTTTTGGCTACACCTTC. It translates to CASTQGFGYTF.

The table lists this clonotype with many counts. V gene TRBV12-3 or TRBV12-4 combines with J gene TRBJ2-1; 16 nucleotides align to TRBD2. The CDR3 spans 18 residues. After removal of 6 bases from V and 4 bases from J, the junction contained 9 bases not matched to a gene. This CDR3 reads CASRPGTSGRARYNEQFF. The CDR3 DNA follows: TGTGCCAGCAGGCCCGGGACTAGCGGGAGGGCCCGGTACAATGAGCAGTTCTTC.

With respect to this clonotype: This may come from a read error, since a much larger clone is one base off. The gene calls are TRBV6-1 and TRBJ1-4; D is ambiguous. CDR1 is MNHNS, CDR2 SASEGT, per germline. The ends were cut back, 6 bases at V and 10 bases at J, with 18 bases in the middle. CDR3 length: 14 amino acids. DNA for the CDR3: TGTGCCAGCAGAGAGTTTTTATCCGCAGGAAAACTGTTTTTT. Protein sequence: CASREFLSAGKLFF.

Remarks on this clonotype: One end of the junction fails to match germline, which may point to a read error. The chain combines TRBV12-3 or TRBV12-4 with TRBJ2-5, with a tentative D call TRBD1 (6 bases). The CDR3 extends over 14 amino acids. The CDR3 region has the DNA TGTGCCAGCAGTTCTACAGGGTTTCGAGAGACCCAGTACTGG. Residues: CASSSTGFRETQYW.

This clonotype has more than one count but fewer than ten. The CDR3 here is CASSLARAAHSNEQFF. CDR3 bases: TGCGCCAGCAGCTTGGCGAGGGCGGCCCATTCTAATGAGCAGTTCTTC. The rearrangement links TRBV5-1 to TRBJ2-1, with D perhaps TRBD2 (5 bases). V lost 0 bases and J lost 7, with 17 bases in between. The germline V gene has CDR1 SGHRS and CDR2 YFSETQ. CDR3 length: 16 residues.

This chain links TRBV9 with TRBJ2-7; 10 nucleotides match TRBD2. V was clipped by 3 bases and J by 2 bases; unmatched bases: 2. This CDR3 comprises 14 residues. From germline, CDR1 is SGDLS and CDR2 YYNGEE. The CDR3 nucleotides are TGTGCCAGCAGCGCCGGGACTAGCGCCTACGAGCAGTACTTC. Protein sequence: CASSAGTSAYEQYF.

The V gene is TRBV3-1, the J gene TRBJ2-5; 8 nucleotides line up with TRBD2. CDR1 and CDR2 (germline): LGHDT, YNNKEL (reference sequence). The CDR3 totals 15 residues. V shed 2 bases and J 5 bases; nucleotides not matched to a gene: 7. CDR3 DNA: TGTGCCAGCAGCCAACCAGCGGGGGCCTGGGAGACCCAGTACTTC. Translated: CASSQPAGAWETQYF.